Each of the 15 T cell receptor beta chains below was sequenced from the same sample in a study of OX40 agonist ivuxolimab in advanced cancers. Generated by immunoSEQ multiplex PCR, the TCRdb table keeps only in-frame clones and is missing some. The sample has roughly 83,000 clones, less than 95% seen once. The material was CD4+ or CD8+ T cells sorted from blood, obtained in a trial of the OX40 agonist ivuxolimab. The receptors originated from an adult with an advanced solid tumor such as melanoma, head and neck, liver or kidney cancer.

CDR3 nucleotides: TGTGCCACCTGCTCTGGGGGGGCCTACAATGAGCAGTTCTTC. Translating it yields CATCSGGAYNEQFF. This chain connects TRBV6-5 to TRBJ2-1, with TRBD2 matching 7 bases. The CDR3 covers 14 residues. Germline loops: CDR1 MNHEY, CDR2 SVGAGI. The V segment lost 10 bases and the J segment 2 bases; nucleotides outside the gene matches: 8.

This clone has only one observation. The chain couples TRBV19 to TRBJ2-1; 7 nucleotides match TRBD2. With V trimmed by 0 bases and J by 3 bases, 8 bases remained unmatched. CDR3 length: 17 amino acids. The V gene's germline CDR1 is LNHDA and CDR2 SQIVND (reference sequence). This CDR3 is CASSIDWEGTSYNEQFF. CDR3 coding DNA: TGTGCCAGTAGTATAGACTGGGAGGGAACTAGCTACAATGAGCAGTTCTTC.

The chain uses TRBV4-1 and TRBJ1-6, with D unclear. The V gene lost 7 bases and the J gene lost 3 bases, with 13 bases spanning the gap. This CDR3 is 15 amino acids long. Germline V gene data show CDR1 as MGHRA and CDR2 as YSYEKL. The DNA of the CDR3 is TGCGCCAGCAAACCACGAGATGACTATAATTCACCCCTCCACTTT. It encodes CASKPRDDYNSPLHF.

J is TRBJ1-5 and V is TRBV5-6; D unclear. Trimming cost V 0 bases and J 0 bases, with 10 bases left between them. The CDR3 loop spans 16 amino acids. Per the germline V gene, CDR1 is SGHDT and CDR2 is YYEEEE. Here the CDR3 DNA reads TGTGCCAGCAGCTTGGAAGGAGATTATAGCAATCAGCCCCAGCATTTT. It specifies CASSLEGDYSNQPQHF. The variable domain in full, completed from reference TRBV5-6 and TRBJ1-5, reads DAGVTQSPTHLIKTRGQQVTLRCSPKSGHDTVSWYQQALGQGPQFIFQYYEEEERQRGNFPDRFSGHQFPNYSSELNVNALLLGDSALYLCASSLEGDYSNQPQHFGDGTRLSIL.

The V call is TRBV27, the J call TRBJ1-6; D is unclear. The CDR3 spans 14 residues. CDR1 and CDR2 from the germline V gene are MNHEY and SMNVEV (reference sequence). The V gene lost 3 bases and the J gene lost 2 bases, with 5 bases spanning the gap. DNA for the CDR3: TGTGCCAGCAGTTTTTCGGCCTATAATTCACCCCTCCACTTT. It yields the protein CASSFSAYNSPLHF.

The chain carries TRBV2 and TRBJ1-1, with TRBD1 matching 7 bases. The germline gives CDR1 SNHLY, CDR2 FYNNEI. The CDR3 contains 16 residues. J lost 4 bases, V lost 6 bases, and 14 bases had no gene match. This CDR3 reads CASRWSRGTDVTEAFF. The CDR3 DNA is TGTGCCAGCAGGTGGTCACGAGGGACAGATGTCACTGAAGCTTTCTTT.

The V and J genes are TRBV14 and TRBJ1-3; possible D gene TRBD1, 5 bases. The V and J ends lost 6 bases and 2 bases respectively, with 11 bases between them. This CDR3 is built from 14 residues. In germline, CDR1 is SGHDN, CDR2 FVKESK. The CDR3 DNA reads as TGTGCCAGCAGGCATACAGGCACTGGAAACACCATATATTTT. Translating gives CASRHTGTGNTIYF.

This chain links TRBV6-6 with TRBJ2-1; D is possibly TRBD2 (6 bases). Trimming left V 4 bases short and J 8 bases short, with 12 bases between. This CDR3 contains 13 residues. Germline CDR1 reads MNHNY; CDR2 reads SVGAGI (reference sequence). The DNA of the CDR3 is TGTGCCAGCAGTTTTGGTGGCGGGGATGAGCAGTTCTTC. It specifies CASSFGGGDEQFF.

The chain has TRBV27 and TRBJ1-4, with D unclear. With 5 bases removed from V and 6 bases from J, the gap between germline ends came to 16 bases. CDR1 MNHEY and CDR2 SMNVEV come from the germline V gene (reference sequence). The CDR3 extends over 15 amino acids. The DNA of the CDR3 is TGTGCCAGCAGTATCGTGGGCCTTTCTCATGAAAAACTGTTTTTT. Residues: CASSIVGLSHEKLFF.

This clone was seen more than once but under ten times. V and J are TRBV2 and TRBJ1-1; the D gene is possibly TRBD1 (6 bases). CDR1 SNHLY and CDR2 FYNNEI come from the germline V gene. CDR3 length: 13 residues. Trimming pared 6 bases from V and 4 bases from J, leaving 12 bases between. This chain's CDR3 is CASRWEGGTEAFF. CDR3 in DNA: TGTGCCAGCAGGTGGGAAGGGGGCACTGAAGCTTTCTTT.

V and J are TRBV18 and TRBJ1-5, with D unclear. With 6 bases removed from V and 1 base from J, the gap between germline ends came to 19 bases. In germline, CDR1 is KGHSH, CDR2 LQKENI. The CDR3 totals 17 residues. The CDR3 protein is CASSAPRGVDSNQPQHF. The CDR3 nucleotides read TGTGCCAGCTCCGCACCACGGGGTGTGGACAGCAATCAGCCCCAGCATTTT.

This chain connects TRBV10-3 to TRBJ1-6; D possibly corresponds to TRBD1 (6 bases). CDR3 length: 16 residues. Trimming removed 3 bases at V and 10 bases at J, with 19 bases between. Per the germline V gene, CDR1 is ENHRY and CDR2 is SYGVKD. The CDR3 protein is CAISDPGQGGKSPLHF. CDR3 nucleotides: TGTGCCATCAGTGACCCGGGACAAGGCGGCAAGTCACCCCTCCACTTT.

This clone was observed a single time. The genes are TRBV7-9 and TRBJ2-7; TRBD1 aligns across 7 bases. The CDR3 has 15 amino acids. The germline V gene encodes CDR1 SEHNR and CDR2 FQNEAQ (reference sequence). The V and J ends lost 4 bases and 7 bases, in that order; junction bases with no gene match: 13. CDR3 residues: CASSSPGTAPLEQYF. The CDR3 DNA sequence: TGTGCCAGCAGCTCCCCCGGGACAGCTCCTTTGGAGCAGTACTTC.

DNA of the CDR3: TGTGCCAGCAGACGACTGGGAATGGGCACAGATACGCAGTATTTT. Its translation: CASRRLGMGTDTQYF. The chain joins TRBV6-1 to TRBJ2-3; D ambiguous. V shed 6 bases and J shed 1 base, with 14 bases lying between them. The CDR3 extends over 15 amino acids. Germline V gives CDR1 MNHNS, CDR2 SASEGT.

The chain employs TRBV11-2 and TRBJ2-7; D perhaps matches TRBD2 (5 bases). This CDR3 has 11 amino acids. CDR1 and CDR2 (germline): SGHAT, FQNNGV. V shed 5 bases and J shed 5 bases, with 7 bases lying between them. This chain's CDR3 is CASSLGDEQYV. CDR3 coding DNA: TGTGCCAGCAGCCTCGGGGACGAGCAGTACGTC.